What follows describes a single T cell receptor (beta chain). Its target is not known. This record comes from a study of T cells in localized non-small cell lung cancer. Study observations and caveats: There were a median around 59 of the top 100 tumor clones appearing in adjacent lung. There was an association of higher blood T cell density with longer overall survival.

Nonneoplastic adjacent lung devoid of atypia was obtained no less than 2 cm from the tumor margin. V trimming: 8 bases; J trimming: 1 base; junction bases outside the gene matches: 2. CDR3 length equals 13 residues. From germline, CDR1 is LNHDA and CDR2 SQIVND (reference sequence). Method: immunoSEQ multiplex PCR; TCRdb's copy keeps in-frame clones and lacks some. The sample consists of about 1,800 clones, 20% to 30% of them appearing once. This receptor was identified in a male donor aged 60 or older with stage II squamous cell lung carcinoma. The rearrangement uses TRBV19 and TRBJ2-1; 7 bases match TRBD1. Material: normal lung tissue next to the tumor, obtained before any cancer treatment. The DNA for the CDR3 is TGTGCCAGTCAGGACAGGTCCTACAATGAGCAGTTCTTC. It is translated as CASQDRSYNEQFF.